The 22 T cell receptor beta chains listed next were all sequenced from one sample in a study of blood T cell repertoires in COVID-19. Here immunoSEQ multiplex PCR was the method, and the copy in TCRdb shows in-frame clones only, minus some. The sample holds roughly 200,000 clones; more than 75% are singletons and the top ten take about 4.9%. What was sequenced was peripheral blood. Receptor source: a woman of 80 years or more with acute or convalescent COVID-19.

V and J are TRBV6-2 or TRBV6-3 and TRBJ2-2, with TRBD1 matching 7 bases. The ends lost 4 bases at V and 5 bases at J; junction bases unmatched: 10. The CDR3 is 16 residues long. CDR1 and CDR2 from the germline V gene are MNHEY and SVGEGT. The CDR3 sequence is CASSLRSYRGTGELFF. DNA of the CDR3: TGTGCCAGCAGTTTAAGATCCTACAGGGGAACCGGGGAGCTGTTTTTT.

This clone has just one count. The chain has TRBV30 and TRBJ1-3; no definite D call. CDR1 is GTSNPN and CDR2 is SVGIG in the germline V gene (reference sequence). The V gene lost 2 bases and the J gene lost 2 bases, with 13 bases spanning the gap. The CDR3 loop spans 15 amino acids. Written as DNA, the CDR3 is TGTGCCTGGAGTATGAGGCTTTACCCTGGAAACACCATATATTTT. Protein: CAWSMRLYPGNTIYF.

The chain employs TRBV27 and TRBJ1-1, with D perhaps TRBD1 (6 bases). CDR1 MNHEY and CDR2 SMNVEV come from the germline V gene (reference sequence). Trimming removed 1 base from V and 0 bases from J, with 18 bases in between. This CDR3 has 18 residues. The CDR3 sequence: CASSLFPRTEGMNTEAFF. The CDR3 DNA sequence: TGTGCCAGCAGTTTATTCCCTCGGACAGAGGGAATGAACACTGAAGCTTTCTTT.

In its sample, this clone was seen once. The chain links TRBV4-1 to TRBJ2-7, with 9 positions matching TRBD2. Germline V CDR1 and CDR2: MGHRA, YSYEKL. V gave up 1 base and J gave up 2 bases; unmatched junction bases: 3. The CDR3 extends over 15 amino acids. CDR3 in amino acids: CASSQGTSVPYEQYF. CDR3 in DNA: TGCGCCAGCAGCCAAGGGACTAGCGTTCCCTACGAGCAGTACTTC.

This clone turned up a few times. As DNA, the CDR3 is TGTGCCAGCAGCACAACGGGACAGGGGTGGGACGAGCAGTACTTC. Amino acid sequence: CASSTTGQGWDEQYF. The V call is TRBV7-2, the J call TRBJ2-7; 10 positions agree with TRBD1. CDR1 is SGHTA and CDR2 is FQGNSA in the germline V gene. The V segment lost 5 bases and the J segment 5 bases; nucleotides outside the gene matches: 9. The CDR3 has 15 amino acids.

The rearrangement joins TRBV7-2 to TRBJ2-1; D is unclear. CDR1 is SGHTA, CDR2 FQGNSA, per germline. This CDR3 region has 14 residues. Trimming pared 3 bases from V and 9 bases from J, leaving 15 bases between. The DNA for the CDR3 is TGTGCCAGCAGCTTCCCCATCCCCAACAGTGAGCAGTTCTTC. Amino acid sequence: CASSFPIPNSEQFF. The whole variable domain, filled in from reference TRBV7-2 and TRBJ2-1, reads GAGVSQSPSNKVTEKGKDVELRCDPISGHTALYWYRQSLGQGLEFLIYFQGNSAPDKSGLPSDRFSAERTGGSVSTLTIQRTQQEDSAVYLCASSFPIPNSEQFFGPGTRLTVL.

Here the CDR3 DNA reads TGTGCCCCCCTGGGGGGTTTGACCAACTACGAGCAGTACTTC. Residues: CAPLGGLTNYEQYF. The chain joins TRBV24-1 to TRBJ2-7, with D tentatively TRBD2 (6 bases). Trimming pared 12 bases from V and 3 bases from J, leaving 20 bases between. CDR1 is KGHDR, CDR2 SFDVKD, per germline. The CDR3 consists of 14 residues.

The chain links TRBV6-5 to TRBJ1-2; D ambiguous. CDR1 MNHEY and CDR2 SVGAGI come from the germline V gene. This CDR3 spans 13 amino acids. Trimming pared 0 bases from V and 8 bases from J, leaving 10 bases between. The DNA of the CDR3 is TGTGCCAGCAGTTACTCGTATGAGGGCGGCTACACCTTC. Its protein is CASSYSYEGGYTF.

The chain links TRBV28 to TRBJ1-4; tentative D call: TRBD1 (5 bases). The CDR3 sequence is 14 residues long. Per germline, CDR1 MDHEN and CDR2 SYDVKM. V lost 3 bases, J lost 8 bases, and 13 bases lay in between. This CDR3 is CASSFGAAGEKLFF. CDR3 sequence (DNA): TGTGCCAGCAGTTTCGGGGCTGCGGGGGAAAAACTGTTTTTT. Supplemented by reference TRBV28 and TRBJ1-4, the full variable domain reads DVKVTQSSRYLVKRTGEKVFLECVQDMDHENMFWYRQDPGLGLRLIYFSYDVKMKEKGDIPEGYSVSREKKERFSLILESASTNQTSMYLCASSFGAAGEKLFFGSGTQLSVL.

Only a few counts were recorded for this clone. The gene calls are TRBV2 and TRBJ1-6; D unclear. Germline assignment: CDR1 SNHLY and CDR2 FYNNEI. The CDR3 spans 13 residues. Deletions cut 8 bases from V and 6 bases from J, with 11 bases between. The CDR3 DNA is TGTGCCAGCTGCCTAGACGGTAATTCACCCCTCCACTTT. It translates to CASCLDGNSPLHF. Full variable domain (outside the CDR3, taken from reference TRBV2 and TRBJ1-6): EPEVTQTPSHQVTQMGQEVILRCVPISNHLYFYWYRQILGQKVEFLVSFYNNEISEKSEIFDDQFSVERPDGSNFTLKIRSTKLEDSAMYFCASCLDGNSPLHFGNGTRLTVT.

The chain links TRBV28 to TRBJ1-3; weak D call: TRBD1 (5 bases). Trimming cost V 5 bases and J 9 bases, with 20 bases left between them. The germline gives CDR1 MDHEN, CDR2 SYDVKM. This CDR3 has 15 residues. This CDR3 reads CASSPLGEGPATIYF. The CDR3 DNA follows: TGTGCCAGCAGTCCCCTGGGGGAGGGCCCCGCCACCATATATTTT.

The J gene is TRBJ2-3, the V gene TRBV9; 11 bases map to TRBD2. This CDR3 comprises 16 residues. Per the germline V gene, CDR1 is SGDLS and CDR2 is YYNGEE. V shed 4 bases and J 7 bases; nucleotides not matched to a gene: 11. This CDR3 is CASSSPGLAGSNTQYF. The CDR3 nucleotides are TGTGCCAGCAGCTCCCCCGGACTAGCGGGTTCGAATACGCAGTATTTT.

The CDR3 DNA sequence: TGTGCCAGCAGCCAAGATGGGAGGGGCGCTGGCTACACCTTC. It translates to CASSQDGRGAGYTF. J is TRBJ1-2 and V is TRBV3-1 (or the pseudogene TRBV3-2); D is possibly TRBD1 (5 bases). CDR1 is LGHDT and CDR2 is YNNKEL in the germline V gene (reference sequence). The CDR3 sequence is 14 residues long. V lost 0 bases and J 7 bases, leaving 12 bases between the germline ends.

Here the CDR3 DNA reads TGTGCCAGCAGCTCGGAGTACGGGACCAAAAACATTCAGTACTTC. Its protein is CASSSEYGTKNIQYF. This chain links TRBV5-4 with TRBJ2-4; a weak D match, TRBD2 (5 bases). Germline loops: CDR1 SGHNT, CDR2 YYREEE (reference sequence). This CDR3 region has 15 residues. Trimming cost V 3 bases and J 2 bases, with 12 bases left between them.

This clone appeared once. This sequence joins TRBV6-1 and TRBJ2-3; D perhaps matches TRBD2 (6 bases). The CDR3 extends over 14 amino acids. Trimming removed 5 bases at V and 4 bases at J, with 13 bases between. CDR1 and CDR2 (germline): MNHNS, SASEGT. CDR3: CASSLQRVPDTQYF. CDR3 coding DNA: TGTGCCAGCAGTCTTCAGCGGGTACCAGATACGCAGTATTTT.

The J gene is TRBJ1-1, the V gene TRBV7-2; 12 bases are a match to TRBD1. The CDR3 totals 14 residues. Germline CDR1 reads SGHTA; CDR2 reads FQGNSA. V lost 5 bases, J lost 10 bases, and 8 bases stayed unmatched. CDR3 sequence: CASSIPGTGGAAFF. In DNA form, the CDR3 reads TGTGCCAGCAGCATTCCGGGGACAGGGGGCGCAGCTTTCTTT.

CDR3 sequence: CASRIPGQGGNTIYF. The CDR3 DNA follows: TGTGCCAGCAGGATACCGGGACAGGGAGGAAACACCATATATTTT. The chain carries TRBV28 and TRBJ1-3; TRBD1 matches at 9 bases. This CDR3 comprises 15 residues. The V segment lost 6 bases and the J segment 4 bases; nucleotides outside the gene matches: 7. The germline V gene has CDR1 MDHEN and CDR2 SYDVKM.

V gene TRBV18 combines with J gene TRBJ2-3, with 7 bases identical to TRBD2. V was clipped by 6 bases and J by 0 bases; unmatched bases: 15. Per germline, CDR1 KGHSH and CDR2 LQKENI. The CDR3 consists of 18 residues. CDR3 nucleotide sequence: TGTGCCAGCTCCCTAGCAGCTCCGGGAGGCACTAGCACAGATACGCAGTATTTT. Its translation: CASSLAAPGGTSTDTQYF.

Many counts were recorded for this clone. V and J are TRBV2 and TRBJ1-1; 9 nucleotides line up with TRBD1. The CDR3 consists of 13 residues. V dropped 6 bases and J dropped 6; count of bases not matched to a gene: 5. Germline loops: CDR1 SNHLY, CDR2 FYNNEI. The CDR3 reads CASRATGGSEAFF. The CDR3 DNA reads as TGTGCCAGCAGAGCTACAGGGGGCTCTGAAGCTTTCTTT. Looking up the rest from reference TRBV2 and TRBJ1-1 gives the full variable domain: EPEVTQTPSHQVTQMGQEVILRCVPISNHLYFYWYRQILGQKVEFLVSFYNNEISEKSEIFDDQFSVERPDGSNFTLKIRSTKLEDSAMYFCASRATGGSEAFFGQGTRLTVV.

This clone was seen more than once but under ten times. V is TRBV20-1 and J is TRBJ2-7; TRBD1 aligns across 7 bases. The trim removed 3 bases at V and 7 bases at J, leaving 3 bases unmatched. This CDR3 has 11 residues. Germline V gene lookup returns CDR1 DFQATT and CDR2 SNEGSKA (reference sequence). In DNA, the CDR3 is TGCAGTGCTAGGAGGGGGCGGGAGCAGTACTTC. It codes for CSARRGREQYF.

This chain links TRBV9 with TRBJ2-3; 11 bases are shared with TRBD2. The germline CDR1 and CDR2 sequences are SGDLS and YYNGEE. The CDR3 extends over 17 amino acids. The junction had 9 bases not matched to a gene; V was cut back by 3 bases and J by 3 bases. CDR3 sequence (DNA): TGTGCCAGCAGCGAGTTTAGCGGGAGGGCAGGGACAGATACGCAGTATTTT. Its translation is CASSEFSGRAGTDTQYF.

The genes are TRBV27 and TRBJ1-5, with 7 bases identical to TRBD1. Germline CDR1 and CDR2: MNHEY and SMNVEV (reference sequence). The CDR3 has 15 amino acids. The V gene end was trimmed by 2 bases and the J gene end by 4 bases; junction bases not matched to a gene: 5. CDR3 sequence: CASSLQGGGNQPQHF. In nucleotides, the CDR3 is TGTGCCAGCAGTTTACAAGGGGGCGGAAATCAGCCCCAGCATTTT.